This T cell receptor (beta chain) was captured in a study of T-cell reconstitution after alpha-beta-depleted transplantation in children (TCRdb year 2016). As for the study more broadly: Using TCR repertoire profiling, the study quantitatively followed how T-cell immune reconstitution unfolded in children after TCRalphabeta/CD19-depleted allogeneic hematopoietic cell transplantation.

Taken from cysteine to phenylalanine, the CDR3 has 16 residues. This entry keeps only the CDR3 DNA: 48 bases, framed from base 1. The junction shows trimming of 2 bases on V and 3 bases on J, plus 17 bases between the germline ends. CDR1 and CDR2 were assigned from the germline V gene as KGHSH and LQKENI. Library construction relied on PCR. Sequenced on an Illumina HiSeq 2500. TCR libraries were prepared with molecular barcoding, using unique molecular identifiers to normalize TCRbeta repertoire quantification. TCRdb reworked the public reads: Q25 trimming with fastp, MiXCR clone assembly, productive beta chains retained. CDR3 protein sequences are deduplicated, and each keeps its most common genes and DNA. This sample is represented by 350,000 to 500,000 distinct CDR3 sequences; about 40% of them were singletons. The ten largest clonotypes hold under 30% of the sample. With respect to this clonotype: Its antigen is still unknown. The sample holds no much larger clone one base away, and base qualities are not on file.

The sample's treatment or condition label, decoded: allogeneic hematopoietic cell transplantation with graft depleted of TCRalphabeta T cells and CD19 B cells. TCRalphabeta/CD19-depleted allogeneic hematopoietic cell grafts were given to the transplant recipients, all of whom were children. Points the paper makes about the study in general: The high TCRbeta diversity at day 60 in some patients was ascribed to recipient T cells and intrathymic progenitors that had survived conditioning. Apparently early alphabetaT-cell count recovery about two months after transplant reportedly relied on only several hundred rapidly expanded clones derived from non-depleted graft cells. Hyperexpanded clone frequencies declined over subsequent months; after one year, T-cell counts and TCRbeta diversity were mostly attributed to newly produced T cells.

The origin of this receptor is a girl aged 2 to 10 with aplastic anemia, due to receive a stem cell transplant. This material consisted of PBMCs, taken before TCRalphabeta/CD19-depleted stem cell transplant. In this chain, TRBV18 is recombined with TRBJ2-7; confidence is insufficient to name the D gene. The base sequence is TGTGCCAGCTCACCAGGTCCATTTAGAAAGGGCTACGAGCAGTACTTC. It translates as CASSPGPFRKGYEQYF.